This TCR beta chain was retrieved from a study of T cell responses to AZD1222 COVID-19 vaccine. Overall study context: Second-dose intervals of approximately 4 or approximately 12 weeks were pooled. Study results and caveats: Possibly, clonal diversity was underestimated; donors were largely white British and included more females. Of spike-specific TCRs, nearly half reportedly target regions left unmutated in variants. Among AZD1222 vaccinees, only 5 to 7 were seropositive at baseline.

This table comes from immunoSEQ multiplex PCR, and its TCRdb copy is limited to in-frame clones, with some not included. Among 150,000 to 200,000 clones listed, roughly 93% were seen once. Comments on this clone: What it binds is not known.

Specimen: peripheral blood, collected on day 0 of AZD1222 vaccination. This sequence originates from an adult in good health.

The CDR3 coding sequence is TGTGCCAGCAGCCCGGGCCGCGGGATGGACAATGAGCAGTTCTTC. Protein sequence: CASSPGRGMDNEQFF. The V and J genes are TRBV5-4 and TRBJ2-1, with D perhaps matching TRBD2 (6 bases). Trimming cost V 4 bases and J 5 bases, with 16 bases left between them. The CDR3 length is 15 residues. CDR1 is SGHNT and CDR2 is YYREEE in the germline V gene (reference sequence).